The T cell receptor (beta chain) described here comes from a study of cytomegalovirus exposure and HLA in healthy donors. The overall study: The 100 to 150 validation repertoires matched the roughly 700 first-cohort repertoires in platform, a later analysis reported.

Donors came from a validation cohort of over 100 subjects, distinct from the first 666-subject cohort. Note on this clone: Its matching antigen is unknown.

The study's findings and limits: Reported performance of the classifier showed diagnosis of cytomegalovirus status with high specificity and sensitivity.

Profiled with immunoSEQ multiplex PCR; TCRdb holds only in-frame clones, not every one. This repertoire shows a few hundred thousand clones, about nine tenths found once; its top ten account for over 0.8%. Unmatched junction bases numbered 3, after V lost 4 bases and J lost 4 bases. CDR3 length equals 13 residues. CDR1 is SGHRS and CDR2 is YFSETQ in the germline V gene. The material sequenced was PBMCs. This sequence was found in a woman between 18 and 30 years old in good health and CMV-seronegative. The chain links TRBV5-1 to TRBJ2-3, with 7 bases aligning to TRBD1. The CDR3 bases are TGCGCCAGCAGCCCAGGACAGGCAGATACGCAGTATTTT. This sequence encodes CASSPGQADTQYF.